Shown below are 22 T cell receptor beta chains from a single sample sequenced in a study of blood T cell repertoires in COVID-19. Some clones are missing from TCRdb's copy, which holds only in-frame ones; the method was immunoSEQ multiplex PCR. Found here are a few hundred thousand clones, roughly 90% of them singletons; the top ten hold roughly 0.76%. The specimen was peripheral blood. The receptors come from a man between 18 and 35 years old with COVID-19, enrolled during active disease.

The rearrangement links TRBV6-6 to TRBJ2-3; a weak D match, TRBD2 (5 bases). Trimming took 7 bases from V and 7 from J, leaving 15 bases between them. The germline gives CDR1 MNHNY, CDR2 SVGAGI (reference sequence). CDR3 length equals 13 residues. The CDR3 reads CASTADGSYTQYF. CDR3 DNA: TGTGCCAGCACCGCGGATGGGAGTTATACGCAGTATTTT.

The chain uses TRBV5-1 and TRBJ1-1; 9 bases fit TRBD1. This CDR3 has 14 residues. Germline assignment: CDR1 SGHRS and CDR2 YFSETQ. Unmatched junction bases numbered 4, after V lost 3 bases and J lost 4 bases. In DNA, the CDR3 is TGCGCCAGCAGCTGGACAGGGGTGGGCACTGAAGCTTTCTTT. Amino acids: CASSWTGVGTEAFF.

The V call is TRBV7-6, the J call TRBJ2-2; TRBD2 aligns across 9 bases. The CDR3 has 16 residues. Germline V lookup: CDR1 SGHVS, CDR2 FNYEAQ. V shed 5 bases and J 5 bases; nucleotides not matched to a gene: 9. In nucleotides, the CDR3 is TGTGCCAGCAGCCATCCGGGACTAGCATTAACCGGGGAGCTGTTTTTT. This sequence encodes CASSHPGLALTGELFF. Together with reference TRBV7-6 and TRBJ2-2, the CDR3 gives the full variable domain: GAGVSQSPRYKVTKRGQDVALRCDPISGHVSLYWYRQALGQGPEFLTYFNYEAQQDKSGLPNDRFSAERPEGSISTLTIQRTEQRDSAMYRCASSHPGLALTGELFFGEGSRLTVL.

This clone was seen a few times. The genes are TRBV6-5 and TRBJ2-2; D is uncertain. CDR3 length equals 15 residues. V shed 0 bases and J shed 6 bases, with 11 bases lying between them. Germline V gene sequence: CDR1 MNHEY, CDR2 SVGAGI. The CDR3 DNA follows: TGTGCCAGCAGTTACTCGGGCCCCTGGGCCGGGGAGCTGTTTTTT. Protein sequence: CASSYSGPWAGELFF.

This chain links TRBV25-1 with TRBJ2-1; TRBD2 aligns across 10 bases. Germline CDR1 and CDR2: MGHDK and SYGVNS. Trimming removed 7 bases from V and 6 bases from J; junction bases left unmatched: 6. The CDR3 has 14 residues. The CDR3 bases are TGTGCCAGCAATCCTAGCGGGAGTCTCAATGAGCAGTTCTTC. It is translated as CASNPSGSLNEQFF.

This chain links TRBV6-1 with TRBJ1-1; no definite D call. The CDR3 consists of 15 residues. Trimming pared 1 base from V and 1 base from J, leaving 10 bases between. The V gene's germline CDR1 is MNHNS and CDR2 SASEGT. The CDR3 protein is CASSEVPLQNTEAFF. The CDR3 DNA sequence: TGTGCCAGCAGTGAAGTGCCACTCCAGAACACTGAAGCTTTCTTT.

The rearrangement joins TRBV12-5 to TRBJ2-3; 12 nucleotides match TRBD2. V was clipped by 2 bases and J by 2 bases; unmatched bases: 5. The CDR3 extends over 17 amino acids. Germline lookup yields CDR1 LGHNT and CDR2 FRNRAP. CDR3 protein: CASGLSTSGGHTDTQYF. The DNA for the CDR3 is TGTGCTAGTGGTTTGTCGACTAGCGGGGGACACACAGATACGCAGTATTTT.

The V gene is TRBV4-2, the J gene TRBJ2-5; the D is unclear. Looked up from germline, CDR1 is LGHNA and CDR2 is YNFKEQ. The CDR3 has 11 residues. Trimming shortened V by 3 bases and J by 6 bases, and 5 bases separated the two germline ends. The CDR3 nucleotides are TGTGCCAGCAGCCATGAGCAGACCCAGTACTTC. Translation: CASSHEQTQYF.

This chain uses TRBV6-5 with TRBJ1-1; 8 nucleotides line up with TRBD1. Germline CDR1 reads MNHEY; CDR2 reads SVGAGI. Germline trimming cut 5 bases from V and 10 bases from J; bases unmatched to any gene: 6. CDR3 length: 12 residues. The CDR3 spells CASSTTGGRAFF. CDR3 coding DNA: TGTGCCAGCAGTACTACAGGGGGTAGAGCTTTCTTT.

The chain employs TRBV7-9 and TRBJ1-1; 9 nucleotides agree with TRBD1. V shed 3 bases and J 11 bases; nucleotides not matched to a gene: 10. The germline gives CDR1 SEHNR, CDR2 FQNEAQ (reference sequence). The CDR3 has 14 amino acids. The CDR3 DNA reads TGTGCCAGCAGCTTCGATATATCCGGGACAGGGGCTTTCTTT. Translation: CASSFDISGTGAFF.

The chain couples TRBV30 to TRBJ2-3, with D unresolved. CDR3 length: 14 amino acids. Germline CDR1 reads GTSNPN; CDR2 reads SVGIG (reference sequence). V lost 0 bases, J lost 2 bases, and 9 bases lay in between. Here the CDR3 DNA reads TGTGCCTGGAGTGTACGTCACTTCACAGATACGCAGTATTTT. The encoded protein is CAWSVRHFTDTQYF.

The V and J genes are TRBV6-6 and TRBJ2-5, with 9 bases identical to TRBD2. Germline CDR1 is MNHNY and CDR2 is SVGAGI (reference sequence). CDR3 size: 15 residues. Trimming cost V 6 bases and J 2 bases; bases outside gene matches: 7. The CDR3 protein is CASRGAGGPQETQYF. The CDR3 bases are TGTGCCAGCAGGGGAGCGGGGGGCCCTCAAGAGACCCAGTACTTC.

The genes are TRBV2 and TRBJ2-2; D ambiguous. Germline V lookup: CDR1 SNHLY, CDR2 FYNNEI. V gave up 6 bases and J gave up 3 bases, with 8 bases separating them. This CDR3 contains 13 residues. The CDR3 is CASRGLDTGELFF. Here the CDR3 DNA reads TGTGCCAGCAGGGGCCTGGACACCGGGGAGCTGTTTTTT.

The rearrangement uses TRBV12-5 and TRBJ2-1; perhaps TRBD2 as D (5 bases). V dropped 5 bases and J dropped 5 bases, with 13 bases sitting between them. The CDR3 has 14 residues. The germline CDR1 and CDR2 sequences are LGHNT and FRNRAP. CDR3 sequence (DNA): TGTGCTAGTGGTCGGGATCGCTTACACAATGAGCAGTTCTTC. Its protein is CASGRDRLHNEQFF.

The rearrangement joins TRBV7-9 to TRBJ2-5; TRBD1 aligns across 7 bases. Looked up from germline, CDR1 is SEHNR and CDR2 is FQNEAQ (reference sequence). The CDR3 sequence is 15 residues long. J gave up 0 bases and V 4 bases, and 5 bases lay outside the gene matches. CDR3 in amino acids: CASSSRDRDQETQYF. The DNA for the CDR3 is TGTGCCAGCAGCTCCCGGGACAGAGACCAAGAGACCCAGTACTTC.

V and J are TRBV25-1 and TRBJ2-2; weak D call: TRBD2 (5 bases). Looked up from germline, CDR1 is MGHDK and CDR2 is SYGVNS. V shed 3 bases and J shed 2 bases, with 10 bases lying between them. This CDR3 is built from 15 residues. In nucleotides, the CDR3 is TGTGCCAGCAGTGACTGGGGAGCTAACACCGGGGAGCTGTTTTTT. Residues: CASSDWGANTGELFF.

The J gene is TRBJ2-7, the V gene TRBV6-1; 10 bases align to TRBD2. After removal of 4 bases from V and 5 bases from J, the junction contained 11 bases not matched to a gene. The CDR3 covers 16 residues. CDR1 is MNHNS, CDR2 SASEGT, per germline. The CDR3 DNA reads TGTGCCAGCAGTGCCCTCGTAACTAGCGGGATCGACGAGCAGTACTTC. This codes for CASSALVTSGIDEQYF.

V gene TRBV4-2 combines with J gene TRBJ1-4; TRBD1 agrees at 9 bases. V gave up 4 bases and J gave up 8 bases; unmatched junction bases: 8. The CDR3 is made up of 15 amino acids. The germline V gene has CDR1 LGHNA and CDR2 YNFKEQ. CDR3 protein: CASSRSDRGREKLFF. DNA for the CDR3: TGTGCCAGCAGCCGATCGGACAGGGGAAGGGAAAAACTGTTTTTT.

The chain combines TRBV24-1 with TRBJ2-2; D unresolved. Germline lookup yields CDR1 KGHDR and CDR2 SFDVKD. Trimming took 4 bases from V and 7 from J, leaving 15 bases between them. The CDR3 length is 15 residues. CDR3 nucleotide sequence: TGTGCCACCAGTGACCCTTCTAGGCTCGGCGGGGAGCTGTTTTTT. Its translation is CATSDPSRLGGELFF.

J is TRBJ2-1 and V is TRBV11-3; 9 nucleotides agree with TRBD1. Unmatched junction bases numbered 6, after V lost 6 bases and J lost 0 bases. From germline, CDR1 is SGHNT and CDR2 YENEEA. The CDR3 has 16 residues. The CDR3 protein is CASRPAGQGSYNEQFF. The CDR3 region has the DNA TGTGCCAGCAGACCCGCGGGACAGGGCTCCTACAATGAGCAGTTCTTC.

V and J are TRBV2 and TRBJ1-6, with unresolved D. CDR3 size: 15 residues. Germline CDR1 SNHLY, CDR2 FYNNEI. V was trimmed by 7 bases and J by 5 bases, leaving 15 bases between them. The CDR3 nucleotides are TGTGCCAGCAAGCAAACATGGGCCAATAATTCACCCCTCCACTTT. Its protein product is CASKQTWANNSPLHF.

This rearrangement joins TRBV24-1 to TRBJ2-7; tentatively, D is TRBD1 (5 bases). The CDR3 is 16 residues long. The germline gives CDR1 KGHDR, CDR2 SFDVKD. Trimming removed 3 bases at V and 7 bases at J, with 21 bases between. The CDR3 here is CATSDGKQGVLGEQYF. DNA for the CDR3: TGTGCCACCAGTGATGGAAAGCAGGGTGTATTGGGGGAGCAGTACTTC.